Detailed here is one T cell receptor (beta chain). Its matching antigen is unknown. Per the germline V gene, CDR1 is SQVTM and CDR2 is ANQGSEA. V lost 6 bases to trimming and J lost 1 base, with 12 bases between them. The CDR3 has 13 residues. Profiling of TCR beta VDJ combinations and CDR3 sequences used genomic DNA as template. MiXCR, applied by TCRdb to the reads, yields one record per CDR3 protein. Of about 190,000 distinct CDR3 sequences listed, 54% are singletons. The data were taken from a study of CD8+CD57+ T cells in acquired aplastic anemia. Overall study context: DNA per sorted CD4+ or CD8+ sample ranged about 0.2 to 30 ug, averaging 3.2 ug. Researchers reported that healthy donors averaged approximately 9.8 million reads for CD4+ cells.

Whole-study results and caveats: Simpson's diversity of CD8+ cells was not significantly different in patients compared with controls. Patients had around 30 CD8+ CDR3 sequences in common with controls (the shared set).

The sequence came from a human donor in good health, serving as a control. Specimen: sorted CD4+, CD8+, or CD8+CD57+ T cells (not recorded which) from PBMCs. V usage is TRBV29-1 and J usage is TRBJ1-1, with a possible D match to TRBD1 (5 bases). This CDR3 reads CSVHLGGNTEAFF. CDR3 coding DNA: TGCAGCGTCCATCTCGGGGGGAACACTGAAGCTTTCTTT.